This TCR beta chain appears in the sequencing data of a study of T cell responses to AZD1222 COVID-19 vaccine. Using immunoSEQ multiplex PCR, the repertoire was profiled, and TCRdb retains in-frame clones only, with some absent. The sample includes over 150,000 clones, around 92% of them seen just once. There are 15 residues in the CDR3. The germline CDR1 and CDR2 sequences are KGHDR and SFDVKD. Trimming stripped 5 bases from V and 4 bases from J, with 16 bases between. The clonotype was recovered from an adult in good health. The chain recombines TRBV24-1 with TRBJ1-2; tentative D call: TRBD1 (5 bases). The input for sequencing was peripheral blood, taken on day 0 of MenACWY control vaccination. CDR3 in DNA: TGTGCCACCAGTGCCCCGTCCTTGGGGACCTATGGCTACACCTTC. It specifies CATSAPSLGTYGYTF.